These T cell receptor beta chains were read from a single sample in a study of PD-1 blockade in classical Hodgkin lymphoma. Here immunoSEQ multiplex PCR was the method, and the copy in TCRdb shows in-frame clones only, minus some. The sample has roughly 2,000 clones; around four fifths are singletons. The starting material was CD4+ T cells from blood, obtained before the fourth cycle of nivolumab. The receptors were gathered from a human donor with classical Hodgkin lymphoma. CDR3s include the opening cysteine and the closing phenylalanine or tryptophan. The D gene is left open where the match is weak. Not all rows give a size; the values are once, few, many and, for expanded clones, a class.

D gene	J gene	clone size	V gene	CDR3 protein	CDR3 DNA
.	TRBJ2-7	.	TRBV5-6	CASSWGGYEQYF	TGTGCCAGCAGCTGGGGAGGCTACGAGCAGTACTTC
.	TRBJ2-1	.	TRBV9	CATKGYPGEQFF	TGTGCCACCAAAGGGTACCCGGGTGAGCAGTTCTTC
.	TRBJ1-2	.	TRBV2	CASAPGEGQIYGYTF	TGTGCCAGCGCGCCCGGGGAGGGTCAGATCTATGGCTACACCTTC
.	TRBJ2-5	.	TRBV18	CASSPPWETQYF	TGTGCCAGCTCACCCCCTTGGGAGACCCAGTACTTC
.	TRBJ2-4	.	TRBV6-5	CASSYSPGANIQYF	TGTGCCAGCAGTTACTCACCGGGGGCGAACATTCAGTACTTC
.	TRBJ2-2	.	TRBV19	CASSIGGSGELFF	TGTGCCAGTAGTATAGGGGGGAGCGGGGAGCTGTTTTTT
.	TRBJ2-2	.	TRBV6-6	CASSYSKGWSGELFF	TGTGCCAGCAGTTACTCGAAGGGGTGGTCCGGGGAGCTGTTTTTT
.	TRBJ2-5	.	TRBV19	CASSQSGGLETQYF	TGTGCCAGTAGTCAAAGTGGGGGGCTGGAGACCCAGTACTTC
TRBD2	TRBJ2-7	.	TRBV5-4	CASSPPGGRAAEQYF	TGTGCCAGCAGCCCCCCGGGGGGAAGAGCTGCCGAGCAGTACTTC
TRBD1	TRBJ2-1	.	TRBV19	CASSFRQGARNEQFF	TGTGCCAGTAGTTTCCGACAGGGGGCGCGCAATGAGCAGTTCTTC
.	TRBJ1-3	.	TRBV28	CASSLPPGSGNTIYF	TGTGCCAGCAGTCTACCCCCGGGGTCAGGAAACACCATATATTTT
.	TRBJ1-4	.	TRBV20-1	CSAPYYEKLFF	TGCAGTGCTCCGTACTATGAAAAACTGTTTTTT
TRBD1	TRBJ1-5	.	TRBV7-8	CASSSPGQGYQPQHF	TGTGCCAGCAGTTCGCCGGGACAGGGGTATCAGCCCCAGCATTTT
.	TRBJ2-3	.	TRBV10-3	CAISESISGLSTDTQYF	TGTGCCATCAGTGAGTCCATTTCGGGACTTAGCACAGATACGCAGTATTTT
TRBD2	TRBJ2-7	.	TRBV6-6	CASSLAGLAGSEQYF	TGTGCCAGCAGTTTGGCCGGACTAGCGGGAAGCGAGCAGTACTTC
.	TRBJ1-1	.	TRBV30	CAWSVMGRMNTEAFF	TGTGCCTGGAGTGTTATGGGAAGGATGAACACTGAAGCTTTCTTT
.	TRBJ2-1	once	TRBV9	CASSVAGLRSYNEQFF	TGTGCCAGCAGCGTCGCTGGGCTTCGGTCCTACAATGAGCAGTTCTTC
TRBD2	TRBJ2-3	.	TRBV25-1	CASSDQAGGSTDTQYF	TGTGCCAGCAGTGATCAAGCGGGGGGAAGCACAGATACGCAGTATTTT
TRBD1	TRBJ2-1	.	TRBV5-5	CASSLVGQGTNEQFF	TGTGCCAGCAGCTTGGTAGGACAGGGTACCAATGAGCAGTTCTTC
.	TRBJ1-3	.	TRBV27	CASSSPSGNTIYF	TGTGCCAGCAGTTCCCCCTCTGGAAACACCATATATTTT
TRBD1	TRBJ2-7	once	TRBV6-5	CASSKGTGGPYEQYF	TGTGCCAGCAGTAAAGGGACAGGGGGTCCGTACGAGCAGTACTTC
TRBD1	TRBJ1-4	once	TRBV30	CAWRRTGINEKLFF	TGTGCCTGGAGAAGGACAGGGATTAATGAAAAACTGTTTTTT
.	TRBJ2-7	once	TRBV13	CASSLAVSSYEQYF	TGTGCCAGCAGCTTAGCGGTGAGCTCCTACGAGCAGTACTTC
.	TRBJ2-6	.	TRBV10-3	CASTPGGAGANVLTF	TGTGCCAGCACCCCGGGCGGAGCTGGGGCCAACGTCCTGACTTTC
TRBD2	TRBJ2-4	once	TRBV19	CASSIRTWTSGRDNIQYF	TGTGCCAGTAGTATCCGAACTTGGACTAGCGGGAGGGACAACATTCAGTACTTC
.	TRBJ2-5	.	TRBV7-9	CASSFGSWAYF	TGTGCCAGCAGCTTTGGCAGCTGGGCCTACTTC
.	TRBJ2-1	.	TRBV30	CACGSNEQFF	TGTGCCTGTGGCTCGAATGAGCAGTTCTTC
.	TRBJ2-3	.	TRBV30	CAWSSSPGTDTQYF	TGTGCCTGGAGCTCTAGCCCCGGCACAGATACGCAGTATTTT
TRBD2	TRBJ2-1	.	TRBV19	CASTPAALAGKGLYWFF	TGTGCCAGTACCCCCGCCGCACTAGCGGGAAAAGGGTTGTACTGGTTCTTC
.	TRBJ1-3	.	TRBV6-5	CASYGNTIYF	TGTGCCAGCTATGGAAACACCATATATTTT
.	TRBJ2-1	few	TRBV5-5	CASSLALYNEQFF	TGTGCCAGCAGCTTAGCGCTATACAATGAGCAGTTCTTC